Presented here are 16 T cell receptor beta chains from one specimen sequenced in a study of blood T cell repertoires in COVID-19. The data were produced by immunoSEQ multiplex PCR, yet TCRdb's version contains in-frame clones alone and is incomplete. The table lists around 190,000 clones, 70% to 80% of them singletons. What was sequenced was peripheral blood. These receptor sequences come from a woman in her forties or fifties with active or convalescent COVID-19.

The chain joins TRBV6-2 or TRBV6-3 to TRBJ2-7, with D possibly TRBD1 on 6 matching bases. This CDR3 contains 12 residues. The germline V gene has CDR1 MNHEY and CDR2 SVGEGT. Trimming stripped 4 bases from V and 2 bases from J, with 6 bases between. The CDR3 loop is CASSSGAYEQYF. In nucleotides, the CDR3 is TGTGCCAGCAGTTCAGGGGCCTACGAGCAGTACTTC.

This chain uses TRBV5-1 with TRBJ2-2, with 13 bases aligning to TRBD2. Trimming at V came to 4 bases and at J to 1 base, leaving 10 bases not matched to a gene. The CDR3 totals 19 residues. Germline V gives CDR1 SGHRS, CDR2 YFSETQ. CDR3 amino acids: CASSPIPRTSGRNTGELFF. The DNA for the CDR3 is TGCGCCAGCAGCCCCATACCCCGGACTAGCGGGAGGAACACCGGGGAGCTGTTTTTT.

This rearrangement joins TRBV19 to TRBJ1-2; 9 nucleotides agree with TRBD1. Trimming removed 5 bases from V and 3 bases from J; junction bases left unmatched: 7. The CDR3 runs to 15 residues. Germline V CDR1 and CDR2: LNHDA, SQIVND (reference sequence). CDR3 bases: TGTGCCAGTAGTTTTCCGGGACAGGGCTACTATGGCTACACCTTC. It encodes CASSFPGQGYYGYTF.

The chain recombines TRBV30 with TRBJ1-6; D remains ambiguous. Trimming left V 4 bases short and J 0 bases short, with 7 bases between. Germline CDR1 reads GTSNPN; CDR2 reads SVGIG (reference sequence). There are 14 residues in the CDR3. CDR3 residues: CAWTASSYNSPLHF. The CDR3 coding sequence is TGTGCCTGGACCGCGAGCTCCTATAATTCACCCCTCCACTTT.

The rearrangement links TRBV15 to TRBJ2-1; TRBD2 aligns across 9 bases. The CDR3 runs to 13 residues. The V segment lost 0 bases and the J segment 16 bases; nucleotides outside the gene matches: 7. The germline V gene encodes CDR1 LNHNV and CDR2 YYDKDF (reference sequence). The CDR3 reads CATSRDEVAGAFF. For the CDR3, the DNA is TGTGCCACCAGCAGAGATGAGGTAGCGGGAGCATTCTTC.

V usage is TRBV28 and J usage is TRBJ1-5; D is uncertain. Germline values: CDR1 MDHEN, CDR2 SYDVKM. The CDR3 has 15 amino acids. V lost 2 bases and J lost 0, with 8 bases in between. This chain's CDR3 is CASSLIAYSNQPQHF. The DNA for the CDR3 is TGTGCCAGCAGTTTAATCGCCTATAGCAATCAGCCCCAGCATTTT.

DNA for the CDR3: TGTGCCAGCACTGTACTAGCGGGGAGTCACTACGAGCAGTACTTC. It translates to CASTVLAGSHYEQYF. The chain recombines TRBV6-5 with TRBJ2-7; 10 bases agree with TRBD2. Per germline, CDR1 MNHEY and CDR2 SVGAGI. This CDR3 is 15 amino acids long. Trimming removed 7 bases from V and 3 bases from J; junction bases left unmatched: 9.

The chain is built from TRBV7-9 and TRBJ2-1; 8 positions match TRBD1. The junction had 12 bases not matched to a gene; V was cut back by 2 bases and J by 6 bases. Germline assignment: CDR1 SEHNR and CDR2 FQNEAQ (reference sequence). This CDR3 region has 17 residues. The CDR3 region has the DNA TGTGCCAGCAGCTTACAAGTGAGCCTGACAGGGGCCAATGAGCAGTTCTTC. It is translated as CASSLQVSLTGANEQFF.

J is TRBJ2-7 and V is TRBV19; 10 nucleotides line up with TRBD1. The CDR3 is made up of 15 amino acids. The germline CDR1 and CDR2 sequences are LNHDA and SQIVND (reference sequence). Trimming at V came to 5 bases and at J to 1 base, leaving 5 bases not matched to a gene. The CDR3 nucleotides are TGTGCCAGTAGTCCCCAGGACAGGGGGTCCTACGAGCAGTACTTC. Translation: CASSPQDRGSYEQYF.

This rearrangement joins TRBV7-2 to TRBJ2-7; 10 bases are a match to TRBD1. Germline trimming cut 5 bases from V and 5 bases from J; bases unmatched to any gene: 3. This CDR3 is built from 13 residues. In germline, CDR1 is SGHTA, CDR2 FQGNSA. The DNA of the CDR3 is TGTGCCAGCAGCGGGACAGGGGCTGACGAGCAGTACTTC. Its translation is CASSGTGADEQYF.

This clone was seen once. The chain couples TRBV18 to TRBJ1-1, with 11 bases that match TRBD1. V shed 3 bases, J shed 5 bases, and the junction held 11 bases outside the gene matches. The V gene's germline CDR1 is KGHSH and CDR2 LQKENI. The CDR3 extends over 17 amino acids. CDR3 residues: CASSPPPRGTGGTEAFF. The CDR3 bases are TGTGCCAGCTCACCTCCCCCCCGGGGGACAGGGGGGACTGAAGCTTTCTTT.

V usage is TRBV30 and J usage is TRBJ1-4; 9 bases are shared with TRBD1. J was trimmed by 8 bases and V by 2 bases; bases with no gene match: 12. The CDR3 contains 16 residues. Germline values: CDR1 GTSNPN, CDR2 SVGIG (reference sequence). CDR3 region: CAWSPMGQGLSEKLFF. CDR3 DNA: TGTGCCTGGAGTCCCATGGGACAGGGATTGAGCGAAAAACTGTTTTTT.

For the CDR3, the DNA is TGTGCCAGCAGCCCAAACCGGGAGCCCGCCCGTCAGCAGTTCTTC. Its protein product is CASSPNREPARQQFF. This chain uses TRBV7-3 with TRBJ2-1, with a tentative D call TRBD2 (6 bases). CDR3 length: 15 amino acids. V was cut by 5 bases and J by 11 bases, with 22 bases left in between. From germline, CDR1 is SGHTA and CDR2 FQGTGA.

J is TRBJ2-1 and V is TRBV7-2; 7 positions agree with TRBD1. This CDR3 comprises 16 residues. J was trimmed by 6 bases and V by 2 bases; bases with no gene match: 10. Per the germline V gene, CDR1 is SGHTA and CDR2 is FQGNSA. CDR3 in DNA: TGTGCCAGCAGCTTAATGTTCGGGACAGCGATCAATGAGCAGTTCTTC. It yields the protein CASSLMFGTAINEQFF.

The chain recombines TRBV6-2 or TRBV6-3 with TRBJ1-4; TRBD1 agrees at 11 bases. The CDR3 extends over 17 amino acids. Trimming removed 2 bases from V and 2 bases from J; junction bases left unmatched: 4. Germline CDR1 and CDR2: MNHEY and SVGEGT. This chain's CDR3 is CASSYGDRGRTNEKLFF. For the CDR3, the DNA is TGTGCCAGCAGTTACGGGGACAGGGGGAGGACTAATGAAAAACTGTTTTTT.

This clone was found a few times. The CDR3 sequence is CASSQGIEGGAEAFF. The CDR3 DNA reads TGCGCCAGCAGCCAAGGTATCGAGGGGGGGGCTGAAGCTTTCTTT. J is TRBJ1-1 and V is TRBV4-3; D is perhaps TRBD1 (6 bases). CDR1 and CDR2 from the germline V gene are LGHNA and YSLEER. The CDR3 loop spans 15 amino acids. Trimming removed 1 base at V and 6 bases at J, with 15 bases between.